This is a list of T cell receptor beta chains from one sample in a study of T cells after posttransplantation cyclophosphamide. TCRdb's copy holds only in-frame clones and misses some; the assay was immunoSEQ multiplex PCR. The data show more than 30,000 clones, around 90% seen once. The sample comprised naive CD4+ T cells sorted from PBMCs. Every receptor here comes from a woman aged 60-75 years in good health, CMV-negative, and a related stem cell transplant donor. CDR3s include the opening cysteine and the closing phenylalanine or tryptophan. D genes are given only for firm matches. Only part of the rows carry a size: once, few, many, or a class if the clone is expanded.

abundance: NA; len: 15; v_gene: TRBV11-2; j_gene: TRBJ2-7; d_gene: TRBD2; CDR3nt: TGTGCCAGCAGAAGGACTAGCGGGAGACTCGGCGAGCAGTACTTC; CDR3aa: CASRRTSGRLGEQYF
abundance: NA; len: 12; v_gene: TRBV2; j_gene: TRBJ2-1; d_gene: TRBD2; CDR3nt: TGTGCCAGCCGACTAGCGGGGGGCGAGCAGTTCTTC; CDR3aa: CASRLAGGEQFF
abundance: NA; len: 14; v_gene: TRBV18; j_gene: TRBJ2-7; d_gene: TRBD1; CDR3nt: TGTGCCAGCTCACCCCGGACAGGGGAATACGAGCAGTACTTC; CDR3aa: CASSPRTGEYEQYF
abundance: few; len: 15; v_gene: TRBV6-1; j_gene: TRBJ2-5; d_gene: TRBD1; CDR3nt: TGTGCCAGCAGCACAGGGGGCGCTGGTCAAGAGACCCAGTACTTC; CDR3aa: CASSTGGAGQETQYF
abundance: NA; len: 17; v_gene: TRBV10-3; j_gene: TRBJ1-2; d_gene: TRBD1; CDR3nt: TGTGCCATCAGTGACCCCACTGGACAGGCTCCTAACTATGGCTACACCTTC; CDR3aa: CAISDPTGQAPNYGYTF
abundance: NA; len: 13; v_gene: TRBV7-2; j_gene: TRBJ2-5; d_gene: NA; CDR3nt: TGTGCCAGCAGCCCTAACTACCAAGAGACCCAGTACTTC; CDR3aa: CASSPNYQETQYF
abundance: NA; len: 14; v_gene: TRBV27; j_gene: TRBJ2-1; d_gene: TRBD2; CDR3nt: TGTGCCAGCAGTTTAGACGGGGGGGCCTTTGAGCAGTTCTTC; CDR3aa: CASSLDGGAFEQFF
abundance: NA; len: 13; v_gene: TRBV18; j_gene: TRBJ2-7; d_gene: NA; CDR3nt: TGTGCCAGCTCACCAAGGGACAATTCCGAGCAGTACTTC; CDR3aa: CASSPRDNSEQYF
abundance: NA; len: 14; v_gene: TRBV5-1; j_gene: TRBJ2-7; d_gene: TRBD2; CDR3nt: TGCGCCAGCAGCGTAGCGGGAGTCTCCTACGAGCAGTACTTC; CDR3aa: CASSVAGVSYEQYF
abundance: NA; len: 12; v_gene: TRBV10-3; j_gene: TRBJ2-5; d_gene: TRBD2; CDR3nt: TGTGCCATCAAGGGCGGGGGAGAGACCCAGTACTTC; CDR3aa: CAIKGGGETQYF
abundance: NA; len: 11; v_gene: TRBV20-1; j_gene: TRBJ1-2; d_gene: NA; CDR3nt: TGCAGTGCTAGATCCGACAGGGGCTACACCTTC; CDR3aa: CSARSDRGYTF
abundance: NA; len: 17; v_gene: TRBV10-1; j_gene: TRBJ2-1; d_gene: TRBD1; CDR3nt: TGCGCCAGCAGTGAGACAGGACAGGGAGGCTCTAACAATGAGCAGTTCTTC; CDR3aa: CASSETGQGGSNNEQFF
abundance: NA; len: 13; v_gene: TRBV18; j_gene: TRBJ1-2; d_gene: TRBD1; CDR3nt: TGTGCCAGCTCACGGGGGACAGGGGAAGGCTACACCTTC; CDR3aa: CASSRGTGEGYTF
abundance: NA; len: 14; v_gene: TRBV12-5; j_gene: TRBJ1-1; d_gene: NA; CDR3nt: TGTGCTAGTGGGCAGAGTTTAGGGGACACTGAAGCTTTCTTT; CDR3aa: CASGQSLGDTEAFF
abundance: NA; len: 15; v_gene: TRBV5-5; j_gene: TRBJ2-7; d_gene: TRBD1; CDR3nt: TGTGCCAGCAGCTTGACCGGGACAGGGGGCTACGAGCAGTACTTC; CDR3aa: CASSLTGTGGYEQYF
abundance: NA; len: 14; v_gene: TRBV19; j_gene: TRBJ2-1; d_gene: NA; CDR3nt: TGTGCCAGTAGTATGGGGCTGAGCGGGAATGAGCAGTTCTTC; CDR3aa: CASSMGLSGNEQFF
abundance: NA; len: 15; v_gene: TRBV19; j_gene: TRBJ2-5; d_gene: NA; CDR3nt: TGTGCCAGTAGTATCGGTCTAAACGGGCAAGAGACCCAGTACTTC; CDR3aa: CASSIGLNGQETQYF
abundance: few; len: 14; v_gene: TRBV19; j_gene: TRBJ1-1; d_gene: TRBD1; CDR3nt: TGTGCCAGTGGAACCTACAGGGGGGACACTGAAGCTTTCTTT; CDR3aa: CASGTYRGDTEAFF
abundance: NA; len: 13; v_gene: TRBV6-1; j_gene: TRBJ2-1; d_gene: TRBD2; CDR3nt: TGTGCCAGCAGCGGCTCTAGCGGCGGTGAGCAGTTCTTC; CDR3aa: CASSGSSGGEQFF
abundance: once; len: 18; v_gene: TRBV5-1; j_gene: TRBJ2-3; d_gene: TRBD2; CDR3nt: TGCGCCAGCAGCTCAGGGACTAGCGGAGGTCATAGCACAGATACGCAGTATTTT; CDR3aa: CASSSGTSGGHSTDTQYF
abundance: NA; len: 14; v_gene: TRBV5-4; j_gene: TRBJ1-1; d_gene: NA; CDR3nt: TGTGCCAGCAGCTTGATAACGGGGGTCACTGAAGCTTTCTTT; CDR3aa: CASSLITGVTEAFF
abundance: NA; len: 16; v_gene: TRBV2; j_gene: TRBJ2-3; d_gene: TRBD2; CDR3nt: TGTGCCAGCACCGCTAGCGGGCTCCCTAGCACAGATACGCAGTATTTT; CDR3aa: CASTASGLPSTDTQYF